These 17 T cell receptor beta chains were all obtained from the same sample, sequenced in a study of glioma-infiltrating T cells after dendritic cell vaccination. Profiled with immunoSEQ multiplex PCR; TCRdb holds only in-frame clones, not every one. The sample yields around 58,000 clones, 82% seen once. The sample in question was blood, obtained before dendritic cell vaccination. These receptors were obtained from a human donor with glioblastoma.

The V gene is TRBV6-1, the J gene TRBJ1-4; D gene unclear. The CDR3 runs 14 residues. The V gene lost 7 bases and the J gene lost 2 bases, with 11 bases spanning the gap. Germline assignment: CDR1 MNHNS and CDR2 SASEGT. Written as DNA, the CDR3 is TGTGCCAGCAAGATGAGGTCGACTAATGAAAAACTGTTTTTT. Translated, it gives CASKMRSTNEKLFF.

This chain joins TRBV11-2 and TRBJ2-2; maybe TRBD2 (6 bases). Germline CDR1 and CDR2: SGHAT and FQNNGV. The CDR3 runs 15 residues. Trimming cost V 5 bases and J 2 bases, with 12 bases left between them. The CDR3: CASSLRTINTGELFF. CDR3 DNA: TGTGCCAGCAGCCTTAGGACTATCAACACCGGGGAGCTGTTTTTT.

The V and J genes are TRBV19 and TRBJ1-2; D is unclear. The CDR3 consists of 14 residues. Germline-derived CDR1 and CDR2 are LNHDA and SQIVND (reference sequence). Trimming took off 6 bases at V and 0 bases at J, with 11 bases between the two ends. CDR3 coding DNA: TGTGCCAGTAGGGCTGTCCAGGCTAACTATGGCTACACCTTC. Translated, it gives CASRAVQANYGYTF.

The chain recombines TRBV10-3 with TRBJ2-3; 9 positions match TRBD1. Trimming at V came to 3 bases and at J to 4 bases, leaving 5 bases not matched to a gene. The CDR3 loop spans 15 amino acids. From germline, CDR1 is ENHRY and CDR2 SYGVKD. CDR3 sequence (DNA): TGTGCCATCAGTGAATGGACAGGGGACGCAGATACGCAGTATTTT. This sequence encodes CAISEWTGDADTQYF.

This rearrangement joins TRBV28 to TRBJ1-1; no definite D call. The CDR3 is 14 residues long. The ends were cut back, 6 bases at V and 4 bases at J, with 15 bases in the middle. CDR1 and CDR2 (germline): MDHEN, SYDVKM. The CDR3 loop reads CASRPPGFITEAFF. CDR3 in DNA: TGTGCCAGCAGACCTCCCGGGTTTATCACTGAAGCTTTCTTT.

The CDR3, as DNA: TGTGCGTTGGTTGTGGGAGGTGCAGATACGCAGTATTTT. This translates into CALVVGGADTQYF. The genes are TRBV6-1 and TRBJ2-3; tentative D call: TRBD2 (6 bases). Germline V gene lookup returns CDR1 MNHNS and CDR2 SASEGT. There are 13 residues in the CDR3.

The chain carries TRBV10-1 and TRBJ1-6, with D unresolved. Germline V gene data show CDR1 as WNHNN and CDR2 as SYGVQD (reference sequence). The CDR3 length is 13 residues. V was cut by 8 bases and J by 12 bases, with 17 bases left in between. The CDR3 DNA reads as TGCGCCAGCGGCCCGTATCCCCACCTACCCCTCCACTTT. Amino acid sequence: CASGPYPHLPLHF.

The chain joins TRBV6-1 to TRBJ2-1; a possible D gene is TRBD2 (6 bases). Germline V gene sequence: CDR1 MNHNS, CDR2 SASEGT. V gave up 8 bases and J gave up 3 bases, with 14 bases separating them. CDR3 length: 14 residues. CDR3 residues: CASAGGVVYNEQFF. CDR3 nucleotide sequence: TGTGCCAGCGCGGGCGGGGTAGTCTACAATGAGCAGTTCTTC.

The chain uses TRBV5-1 and TRBJ2-5; 8 bases map to TRBD2. The CDR3 loop spans 16 amino acids. CDR1 and CDR2 (germline): SGHRS, YFSETQ. The junction had 10 bases not matched to a gene; V was cut back by 2 bases and J by 4 bases. This CDR3 reads CASSLFPGGPVETQYF. The CDR3 region has the DNA TGCGCCAGCAGCTTATTTCCGGGGGGGCCGGTAGAGACCCAGTACTTC.

This clone was picked up a small number of times. J is TRBJ2-7 and V is TRBV5-1, with TRBD1 matching over 9 bases. Trimming removed 1 base from V and 3 bases from J; junction bases left unmatched: 8. CDR1 is SGHRS, CDR2 YFSETQ, per germline. This CDR3 region has 16 residues. The CDR3 loop is CASSLTGTGNFYEQYF. CDR3 DNA sequence: TGCGCCAGCAGCTTGACCGGGACAGGGAATTTCTACGAGCAGTACTTC. Full variable domain (rest looked up from reference TRBV5-1 and TRBJ2-7): KAGVTQTPRYLIKTRGQQVTLSCSPISGHRSVSWYQQTPGQGLQFLFEYFSETQRNKGNFPGRFSGRQFSNSRSEMNVSTLELGDSALYLCASSLTGTGNFYEQYFGPGTRLTVT.

The rearrangement links TRBV18 to TRBJ1-5; D is perhaps TRBD1 (6 bases). V gave up 2 bases and J gave up 2 bases, with 13 bases separating them. There are 16 residues in the CDR3. Germline V lookup: CDR1 KGHSH, CDR2 LQKENI. This CDR3 reads CASSPISRGGNQPQHF. The CDR3 DNA sequence: TGTGCCAGCTCACCAATCTCCAGGGGTGGCAATCAGCCCCAGCATTTT.

The chain links TRBV7-8 to TRBJ1-1; possibly TRBD1 for D (5 bases). The CDR3 runs to 15 residues. Trimming pared 4 bases from V and 2 bases from J, leaving 14 bases between. CDR1 and CDR2 from the germline V gene are SGHVS and FQNEAQ. This CDR3 reads CASSSRQTLNTEAFF. The CDR3 DNA follows: TGTGCCAGCAGCTCGAGACAGACTTTAAACACTGAAGCTTTCTTT.

The table lists this clone with a count of one. V gene TRBV18 combines with J gene TRBJ2-1; D perhaps matches TRBD2 (7 bases). Trimming took 6 bases from V and 4 from J, leaving 19 bases between them. CDR1 is KGHSH, CDR2 LQKENI, per germline. The CDR3 contains 16 residues. The CDR3 is CASSLGGGGEYNEQFF. As DNA, the CDR3 is TGTGCCAGCTCCCTCGGCGGAGGGGGGGAATACAATGAGCAGTTCTTC. Drawing the rest from reference TRBV18 and TRBJ2-1, the complete variable domain is NAGVMQNPRHLVRRRGQEARLRCSPMKGHSHVYWYRQLPEEGLKFMVYLQKENIIDESGMPKERFSAEFPKEGPSILRIQQVVRGDSAAYFCASSLGGGGEYNEQFFGPGTRLTVL.

This chain links TRBV7-9 with TRBJ2-2; D may be TRBD2 (5 bases). Between the trimmed V and J ends, which lost 2 bases and 6 bases, there was a span of 10 bases. This CDR3 spans 14 amino acids. The germline V gene encodes CDR1 SEHNR and CDR2 FQNEAQ (reference sequence). CDR3 sequence: CASSLIGVSGELFF. CDR3 coding DNA: TGTGCCAGCAGCTTAATCGGGGTATCCGGGGAGCTGTTTTTT.

This chain links TRBV5-8 with TRBJ1-4; 8 nucleotides align to TRBD1. V was clipped by 3 bases and J by 6 bases; unmatched bases: 7. Germline V gives CDR1 SGHTS, CDR2 YDEGEE. The CDR3 extends over 15 amino acids. The CDR3 sequence: CASSSGQAGDEKLFF. The DNA for the CDR3 is TGTGCCAGCAGCTCGGGACAGGCGGGGGATGAAAAACTGTTTTTT.

The CDR3 reads CASSAARGLEAFF. Here the CDR3 DNA reads TGTGCCAGCAGTGCGGCGAGGGGACTTGAAGCTTTCTTT. The rearrangement uses TRBV6-1 and TRBJ1-1, with TRBD1 as a possible D gene (5 bases). Germline lookup yields CDR1 MNHNS and CDR2 SASEGT. CDR3 length: 13 residues. V was shortened by 4 bases and J by 7 bases, with 13 bases between the two germline ends.

This chain connects TRBV7-2 to TRBJ2-3, with 8 bases fitting TRBD2. There are 14 residues in the CDR3. J was trimmed by 5 bases and V by 1 base; bases with no gene match: 2. CDR1 is SGHTA, CDR2 FQGNSA, per germline. Here the CDR3 reads CASSLDGGEDTQYF. The CDR3 DNA reads as TGTGCCAGCAGCTTAGACGGGGGGGAAGATACGCAGTATTTT. The whole variable domain, remainder taken from reference TRBV7-2 and TRBJ2-3, is GAGVSQSPSNKVTEKGKDVELRCDPISGHTALYWYRQSLGQGLEFLIYFQGNSAPDKSGLPSDRFSAERTGGSVSTLTIQRTQQEDSAVYLCASSLDGGEDTQYFGPGTRLTVL.